This entry describes one TCR beta chain. This entry is derived from a study of T cell responses to AZD1222 COVID-19 vaccine. CDR1 and CDR2 from the germline V gene are MNHEY and SVGAGI. The CDR3 sequence is 16 residues long. Germline trimming cut 2 bases from V and 7 bases from J; bases unmatched to any gene: 4. Second-dose intervals of approximately 4 or approximately 12 weeks were pooled. Sequenced by immunoSEQ multiplex PCR; TCRdb stores in-frame clones only, minus some. This table holds around 180,000 clones, approximately 90% found once. V is TRBV6-5 and J is TRBJ2-2, with 13 nucleotides matching TRBD2. This clonotype originated in an adult who received the AZD1222 COVID-19 vaccine. The input for sequencing was peripheral blood, taken 28 days after the second AZD1222 dose. The DNA for the CDR3 is TGTGCCAGCAGTTACGATGGACTAGCGGGAGTCGGGGAGCTGTTTTTT. This sequence encodes CASSYDGLAGVGELFF.